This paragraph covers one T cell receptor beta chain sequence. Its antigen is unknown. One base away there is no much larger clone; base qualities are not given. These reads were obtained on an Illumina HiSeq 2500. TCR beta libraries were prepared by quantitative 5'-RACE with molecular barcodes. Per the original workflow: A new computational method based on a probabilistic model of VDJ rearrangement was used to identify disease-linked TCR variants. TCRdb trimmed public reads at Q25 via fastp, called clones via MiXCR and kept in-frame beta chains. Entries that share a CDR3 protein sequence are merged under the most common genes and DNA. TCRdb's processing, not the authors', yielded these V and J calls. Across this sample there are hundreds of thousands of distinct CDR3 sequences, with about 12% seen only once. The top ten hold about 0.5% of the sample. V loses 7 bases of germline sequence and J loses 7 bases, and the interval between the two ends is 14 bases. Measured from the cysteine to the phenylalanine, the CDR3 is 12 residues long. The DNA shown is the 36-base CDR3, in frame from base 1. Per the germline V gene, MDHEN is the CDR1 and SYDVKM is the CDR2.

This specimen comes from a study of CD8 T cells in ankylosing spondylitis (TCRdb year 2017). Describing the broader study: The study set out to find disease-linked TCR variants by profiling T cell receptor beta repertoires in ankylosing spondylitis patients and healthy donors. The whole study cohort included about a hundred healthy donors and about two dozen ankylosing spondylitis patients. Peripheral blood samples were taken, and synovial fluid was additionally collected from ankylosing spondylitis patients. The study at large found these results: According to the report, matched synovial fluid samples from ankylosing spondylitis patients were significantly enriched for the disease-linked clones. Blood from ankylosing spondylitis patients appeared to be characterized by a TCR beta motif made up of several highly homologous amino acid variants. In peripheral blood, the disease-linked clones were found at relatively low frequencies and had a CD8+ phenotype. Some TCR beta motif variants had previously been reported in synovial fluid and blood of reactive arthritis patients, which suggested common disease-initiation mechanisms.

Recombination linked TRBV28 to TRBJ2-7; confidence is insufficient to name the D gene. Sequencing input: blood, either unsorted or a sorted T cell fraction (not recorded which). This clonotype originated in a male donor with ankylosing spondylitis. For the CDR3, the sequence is CASTPRAGEQYF. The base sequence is TGTGCCAGCACCCCAAGGGCCGGGGAGCAGTACTTC.